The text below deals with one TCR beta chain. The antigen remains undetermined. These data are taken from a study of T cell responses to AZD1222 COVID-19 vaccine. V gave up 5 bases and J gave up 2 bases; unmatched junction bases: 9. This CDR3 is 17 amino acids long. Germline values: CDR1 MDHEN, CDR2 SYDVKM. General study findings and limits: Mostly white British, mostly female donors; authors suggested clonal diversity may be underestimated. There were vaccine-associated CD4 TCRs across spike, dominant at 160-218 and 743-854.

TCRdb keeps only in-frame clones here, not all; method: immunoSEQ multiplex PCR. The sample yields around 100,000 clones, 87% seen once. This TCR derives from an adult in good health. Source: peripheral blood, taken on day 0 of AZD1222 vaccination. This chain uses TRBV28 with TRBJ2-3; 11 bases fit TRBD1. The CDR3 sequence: CASSQMDRGLNTDTQYF. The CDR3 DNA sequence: TGTGCCAGCAGTCAGATGGACAGGGGGCTGAACACAGATACGCAGTATTTT. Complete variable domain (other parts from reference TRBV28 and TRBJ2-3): DVKVTQSSRYLVKRTGEKVFLECVQDMDHENMFWYRQDPGLGLRLIYFSYDVKMKEKGDIPEGYSVSREKKERFSLILESASTNQTSMYLCASSQMDRGLNTDTQYFGPGTRLTVL.